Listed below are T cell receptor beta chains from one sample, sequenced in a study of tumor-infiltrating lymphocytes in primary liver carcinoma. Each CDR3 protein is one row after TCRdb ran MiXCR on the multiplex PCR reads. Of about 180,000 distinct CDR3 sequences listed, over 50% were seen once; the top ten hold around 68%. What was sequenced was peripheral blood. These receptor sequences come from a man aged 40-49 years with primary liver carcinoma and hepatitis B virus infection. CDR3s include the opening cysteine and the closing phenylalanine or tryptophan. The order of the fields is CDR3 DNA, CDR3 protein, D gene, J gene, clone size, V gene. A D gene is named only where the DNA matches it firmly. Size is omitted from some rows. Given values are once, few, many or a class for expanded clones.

TGCAGCGTTGAAGATCACGGCCGTGCGCAGTTCTTC | CSVEDHGRAQFF | NA | TRBJ2-1 | many | TRBV29-1
TGTGCCAGCATCGCCGGGACAGGGACAGATACGCAGTACTTT | CASIAGTGTDTQYF | TRBD1 | TRBJ2-3 | NA | TRBV11-1
TGCAGCATAGGGGACTCCACCAATCAGCCCCAGCATTTT | CSIGDSTNQPQHF | NA | TRBJ1-5 | once | TRBV29-1
TGTGCCAGCAGCCAAGTGTTGCAAGGGATAGCCAAAAACATTCAGTACTTC | CASSQVLQGIAKNIQYF | NA | TRBJ2-4 | NA | TRBV4-2
TGCAGCGTTGAGGGGGGGGCTCTGCGGCCGGCTTTCTTT | CSVEGGALRPAFF | NA | TRBJ1-1 | few | TRBV29-1
TGCGCCAGCAGCTTGGGACAGGGGAAAAACATTCAGTACTTC | CASSLGQGKNIQYF | TRBD1 | TRBJ2-4 | once | TRBV5-1
TGTGCCAGCAGTTTAGCGGGGGGGCGAGGTACCGGGGAGCTGTTTTTT | CASSLAGGRGTGELFF | NA | TRBJ2-2 | NA | TRBV12-3/TRBV12-4
TGTGCCAGCAGTATGGGCGAGGGATCAGATACGCAGTATTTT | CASSMGEGSDTQYF | NA | TRBJ2-3 | many | TRBV11-3
TGTGCCAGCAGTTTTACAGGCCGGAACACTGAAGCTTTCTTT | CASSFTGRNTEAFF | NA | TRBJ1-1 | few | TRBV12-3/TRBV12-4
TGCGCCAGCAGCTTGGGACAGGCTAAAGAGACCCAGTACTTC | CASSLGQAKETQYF | NA | TRBJ2-5 | many | TRBV5-1
TGTGCCAGCAGTTTGGAGATAAACACCGGGGAGCTGTTTTTT | CASSLEINTGELFF | NA | TRBJ2-2 | NA | TRBV12-3/TRBV12-4
TGCAGCGTCCCTAGCGGGGTGGTCTACAATGAGCAGTTCTTC | CSVPSGVVYNEQFF | TRBD2 | TRBJ2-1 | many | TRBV29-1
TGTGCCAGCAGCTCCGGACAGTTCCAAGAGACCCAGTACTTC | CASSSGQFQETQYF | NA | TRBJ2-5 | many | TRBV6-6
TGCGCCAGCAGCTTGGCCAACGTCCTGACTTTC | CASSLANVLTF | NA | TRBJ2-6 | NA | TRBV5-1
TGTGCCAGCAGTTACGACGGGAGCTCCTACAATGAGCAGTTCTTC | CASSYDGSSYNEQFF | NA | TRBJ2-1 | few | TRBV6-6
TGTGCCAGCAACCCCTTGGACGGGGATACTAGGACCGGGGGGCTGTTTTTT | CASNPLDGDTRTGGLFF | NA | TRBJ2-2 | NA | TRBV7-9
TGTGCCAGCAACTTAGTGTCATTCGGGTCTAGTAAGAAGTTCAATGAGCAGTTCTTC | CASNLVSFGSSKKFNEQFF | NA | TRBJ2-1 | NA | TRBV11-2
TGCAGTGCTAGCCCTCGGACTAGCGGGGACACAGATACGCAGTATTTT | CSASPRTSGDTDTQYF | TRBD2 | TRBJ2-3 | NA | TRBV20-1
TGTGCCAGCAGTGAAATGGATAGTTCACCCCTCCACTTT | CASSEMDSSPLHF | NA | TRBJ1-6 | few | TRBV6-1
TGTGCCATCAGTGAGTCCAGGGACACTGAAGCTTTCTTT | CAISESRDTEAFF | NA | TRBJ1-1 | few | TRBV10-3
TGCAGCGTTGGAGGACTAGCGGTCGGGAATGAGCAGTTCTTC | CSVGGLAVGNEQFF | TRBD2 | TRBJ2-1 | many | TRBV29-1
TGTGCCAGCAGTTTTCTAGCGGCCACCTACGAGCAGTACTTC | CASSFLAATYEQYF | TRBD2 | TRBJ2-7 | NA | TRBV12-3/TRBV12-4
TGTGCCAGCAGCCGTACAGGGGGGTTGTCCTACGAGCAGTACTTC | CASSRTGGLSYEQYF | TRBD1 | TRBJ2-7 | NA | TRBV12-3/TRBV12-4
TGCGCCAGCAGCCAAAGGTCCCCGGGACAGGGAAGGGATGAGCAGTTCTTC | CASSQRSPGQGRDEQFF | TRBD1 | TRBJ2-1 | NA | TRBV4-1
TGCGCCAGCAGCCCAACTGCTATCACAGGTACGCAGTATTTT | CASSPTAITGTQYF | NA | TRBJ2-3 | NA | TRBV10-2
TGCGCCAGCAGCCAACATTCAGGCACAGATACGCAGTATTTT | CASSQHSGTDTQYF | NA | TRBJ2-3 | NA | TRBV5-1
TGCGCCAGCAGCCAGACAGGATCTCCCCAAGCGACCCAGTACTTC | CASSQTGSPQATQYF | NA | TRBJ2-5 | NA | TRBV4-1
TGTGTCGCCAAGACTAGCGGGACCTACGAGCAGTACTTC | CVAKTSGTYEQYF | TRBD2 | TRBJ2-7 | NA | TRBV6-6
TGTGCCAACAGATCCCCGACTATAGAAAGACAGGGGCCCTATGGCTACACCTTC | CANRSPTIERQGPYGYTF | TRBD1 | TRBJ1-2 | NA | TRBV6-1
TGTGCCAGCAGTTCGATAGGACAGGGTCAAGAGACCCGATACTTC | CASSSIGQGQETRYF | TRBD1 | TRBJ2-5 | NA | TRBV28
TGTGCCAGCGGCGGGAGCTCCTACGAGAAGTACTTC | CASGGSSYEKYF | TRBD2 | TRBJ2-7 | NA | TRBV6-2/TRBV6-3
TGTGCCAGCAGCAACAAGGGAGGACTAGCGGGGAAATACGAGCAGTACTTC | CASSNKGGLAGKYEQYF | TRBD2 | TRBJ2-7 | NA | TRBV7-9
TGTGTCAGCAGCTACGGGACTAGCGACACAGATACGCAGTACTTT | CVSSYGTSDTDTQYF | TRBD2 | TRBJ2-3 | NA | TRBV6-5
TGTGCCAGCAGCTATCCCTCGGGACTAGAGTCTTACAGTGAGCAGTTCTTC | CASSYPSGLESYSEQFF | TRBD2 | TRBJ2-1 | NA | TRBV11-2
TGTGCCAGCAGTTACCAGCGAAATAGCAATCAGCCCCAGCATTTT | CASSYQRNSNQPQHF | NA | TRBJ1-5 | NA | TRBV6-6
TGCGCCAGCAGCCAAGATAGGGGACTAGCGGTAAACACCGGGGAGCTGTTTTTT | CASSQDRGLAVNTGELFF | TRBD2 | TRBJ2-2 | NA | TRBV4-1
TGCGCCAGCAGTAAGACTAGCGGGATGAGTAGGAGAAATGAGCAGTCCTTC | CASSKTSGMSRRNEQSF | TRBD2 | TRBJ2-1 | NA | TRBV10-1
TGTGCCAGCAGTTTACAGGGTCGGGAGACCCAGTACTTC | CASSLQGRETQYF | NA | TRBJ2-5 | few | TRBV13
TGCAGCGCCGGGACTAGCGGGGGCTACGAGCAGTACTTC | CSAGTSGGYEQYF | TRBD2 | TRBJ2-7 | once | TRBV29-1
TGCAGCGTGTCCCCAAACGGGGATGCCGGGGAGCTGTTTTTT | CSVSPNGDAGELFF | NA | TRBJ2-2 | NA | TRBV29-1
TGCAGCGTTACCCGAGTAACGGGACAGGGTAATGAAAAACTGTTTTTT | CSVTRVTGQGNEKLFF | TRBD1 | TRBJ1-4 | NA | TRBV29-1
TGTGCCAGCAGTTCCTCCCGTCACTACGAGCAGTACTTC | CASSSSRHYEQYF | NA | TRBJ2-7 | NA | TRBV28
TGCAGCGTGTCGTATGGGTTGGGCAATGAGCAGTTCTTC | CSVSYGLGNEQFF | NA | TRBJ2-1 | few | TRBV29-1
TGCGCTAGCAGCCCGACGACTAGGGTCCAAGAGACCCAGTACTTC | CASSPTTRVQETQYF | NA | TRBJ2-5 | NA | TRBV5-1
TGTGCCAGCAGCCTGACGCTAGGGGCTTCACTCCTCCACTTT | CASSLTLGASLLHF | NA | TRBJ1-6 | NA | TRBV6-6
TGTGCCAGCAGCCAAGGGACAGACAATGAGCAGTTCTTC | CASSQGTDNEQFF | TRBD1 | TRBJ2-1 | once | TRBV11-1
TGTGCCAGCAGCTACCCTATAGGGGGCGCTGGCTACACCTTC | CASSYPIGGAGYTF | TRBD1 | TRBJ1-2 | NA | TRBV7-8
TGTGCCAGCAACCAAGATGGCCCCCCCAAGTACTTC | CASNQDGPPKYF | NA | TRBJ2-5 | NA | TRBV12-3/TRBV12-4
TGTGCCAGCACCCTACAGGGGGGAAAGGAAAAACTGTTTTTT | CASTLQGGKEKLFF | TRBD1 | TRBJ1-4 | NA | TRBV14
TGTGCCAGCAGGCTAGCGGGAGTTAACGAGCAGTACTTC | CASRLAGVNEQYF | TRBD2 | TRBJ2-7 | few | TRBV6-1
TGCAGCGCCCCCTCTGGGGTGACCACCGGGAAGCTGTTTTTT | CSAPSGVTTGKLFF | NA | TRBJ2-2 | NA | TRBV29-1
TGTGCCGGCAGCTTTAGCCTAGCGTCCGGGGAGCTGCTTTTT | CAGSFSLASGELLF | NA | TRBJ2-2 | NA | TRBV11-3
TGTGCCAGCAGTTTGACTCTTGAGCAGTTCTTC | CASSLTLEQFF | NA | TRBJ2-1 | many | TRBV12-3/TRBV12-4
TGCGCCAGCAGCCGTAGCTGGGCAGTGAACACTGAAGCTTTCTTT | CASSRSWAVNTEAFF | NA | TRBJ1-1 | NA | TRBV4-1